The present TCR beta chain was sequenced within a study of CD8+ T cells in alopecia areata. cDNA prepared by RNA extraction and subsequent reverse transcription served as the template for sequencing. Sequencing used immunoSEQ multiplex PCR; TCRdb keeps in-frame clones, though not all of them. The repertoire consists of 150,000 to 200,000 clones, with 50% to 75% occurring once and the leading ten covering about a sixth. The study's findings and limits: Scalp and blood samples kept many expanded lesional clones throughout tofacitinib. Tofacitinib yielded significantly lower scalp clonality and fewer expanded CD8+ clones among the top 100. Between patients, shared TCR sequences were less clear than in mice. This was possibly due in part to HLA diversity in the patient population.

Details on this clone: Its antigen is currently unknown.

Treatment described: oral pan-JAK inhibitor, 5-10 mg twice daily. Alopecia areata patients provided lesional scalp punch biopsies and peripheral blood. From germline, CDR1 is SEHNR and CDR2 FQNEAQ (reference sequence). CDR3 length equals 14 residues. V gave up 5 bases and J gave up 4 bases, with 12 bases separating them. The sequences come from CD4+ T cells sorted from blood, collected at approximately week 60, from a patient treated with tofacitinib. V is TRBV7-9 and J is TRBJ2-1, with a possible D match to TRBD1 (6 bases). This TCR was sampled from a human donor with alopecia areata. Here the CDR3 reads CASSPGQAYNEQFF. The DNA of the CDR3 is TGTGCCAGCAGCCCGGGACAAGCTTACAATGAGCAGTTCTTC. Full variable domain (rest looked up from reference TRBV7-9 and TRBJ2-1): DTGVSQNPRHKITKRGQNVTFRCDPISEHNRLYWYRQTLGQGPEFLTYFQNEAQLEKSRLLSDRFSAERPKGSFSTLEIQRTEQGDSAMYLCASSPGQAYNEQFFGPGTRLTVL.